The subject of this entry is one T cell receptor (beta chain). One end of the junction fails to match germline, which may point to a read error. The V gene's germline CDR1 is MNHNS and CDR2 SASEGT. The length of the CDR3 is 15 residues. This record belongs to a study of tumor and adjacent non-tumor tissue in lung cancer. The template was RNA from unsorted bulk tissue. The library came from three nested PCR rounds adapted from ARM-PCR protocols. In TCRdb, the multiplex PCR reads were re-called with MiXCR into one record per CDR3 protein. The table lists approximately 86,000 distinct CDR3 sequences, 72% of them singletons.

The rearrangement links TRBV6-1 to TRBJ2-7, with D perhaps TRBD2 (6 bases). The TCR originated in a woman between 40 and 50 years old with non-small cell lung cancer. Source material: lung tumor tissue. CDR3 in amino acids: CASSQSSEGPYEPYF. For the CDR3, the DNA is TGTGCCAGCAGTCAATCTAGCGAGGGACCATACGAGCCGTACTTC.